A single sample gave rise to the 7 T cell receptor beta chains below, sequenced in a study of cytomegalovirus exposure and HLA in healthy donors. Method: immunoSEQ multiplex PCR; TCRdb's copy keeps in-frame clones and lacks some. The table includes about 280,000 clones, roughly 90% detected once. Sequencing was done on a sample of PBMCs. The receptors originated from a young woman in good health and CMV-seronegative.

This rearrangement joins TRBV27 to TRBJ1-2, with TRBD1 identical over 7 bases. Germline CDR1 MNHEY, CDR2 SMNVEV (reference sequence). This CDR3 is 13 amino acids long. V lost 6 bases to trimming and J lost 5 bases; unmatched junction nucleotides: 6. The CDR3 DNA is TGTGCCAGCAGGAAGGGGGCGTTTTATGGCTACACCTTC. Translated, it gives CASRKGAFYGYTF.

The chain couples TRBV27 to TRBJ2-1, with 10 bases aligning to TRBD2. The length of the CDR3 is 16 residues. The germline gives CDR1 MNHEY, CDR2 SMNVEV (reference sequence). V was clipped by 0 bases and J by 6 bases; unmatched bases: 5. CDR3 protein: CASSLSGVAGGNEQFF. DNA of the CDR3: TGTGCCAGCAGTTTATCCGGGGTAGCGGGAGGCAATGAGCAGTTCTTC.

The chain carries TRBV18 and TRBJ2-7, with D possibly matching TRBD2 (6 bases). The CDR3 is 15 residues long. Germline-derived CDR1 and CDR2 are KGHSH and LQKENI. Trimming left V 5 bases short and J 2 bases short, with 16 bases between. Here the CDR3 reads CASSNPGLKTYEQYF. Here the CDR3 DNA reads TGTGCCAGCTCAAATCCGGGACTCAAGACCTACGAGCAGTACTTC.

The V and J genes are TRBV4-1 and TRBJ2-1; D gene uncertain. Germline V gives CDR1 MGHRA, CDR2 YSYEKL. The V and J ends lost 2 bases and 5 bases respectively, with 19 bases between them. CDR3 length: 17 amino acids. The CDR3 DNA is TGCGCCAGCAGCCAACCTTACCCCTCTCCGGTGAACAATGAGCAGTTCTTC. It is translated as CASSQPYPSPVNNEQFF.

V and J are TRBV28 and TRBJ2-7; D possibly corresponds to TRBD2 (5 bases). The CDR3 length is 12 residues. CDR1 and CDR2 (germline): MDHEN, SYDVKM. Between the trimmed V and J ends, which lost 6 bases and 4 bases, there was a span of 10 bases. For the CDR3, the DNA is TGTGCCAGCAGCCGGGGAACTTACGAGCAGTACTTC. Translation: CASSRGTYEQYF.

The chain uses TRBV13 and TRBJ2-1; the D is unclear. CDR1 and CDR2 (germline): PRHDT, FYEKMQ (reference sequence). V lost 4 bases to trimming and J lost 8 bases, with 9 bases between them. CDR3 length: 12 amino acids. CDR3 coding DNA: TGTGCCAGCAGCTCAAGAGTTGATGAGCAGTTCTTC. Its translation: CASSSRVDEQFF.

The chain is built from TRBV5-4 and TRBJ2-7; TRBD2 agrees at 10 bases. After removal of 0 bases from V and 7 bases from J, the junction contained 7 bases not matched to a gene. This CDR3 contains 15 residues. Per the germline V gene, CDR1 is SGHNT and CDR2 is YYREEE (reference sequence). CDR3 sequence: CASSLGTSGLGEQYF. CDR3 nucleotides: TGTGCCAGCAGCTTGGGGACTAGCGGACTTGGGGAGCAGTACTTC. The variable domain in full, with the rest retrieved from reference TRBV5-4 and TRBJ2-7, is ETGVTQSPTHLIKTRGQQVTLRCSSQSGHNTVSWYQQALGQGPQFIFQYYREEENGRGNFPPRFSGLQFPNYSSELNVNALELDDSALYLCASSLGTSGLGEQYFGPGTRLTVT.